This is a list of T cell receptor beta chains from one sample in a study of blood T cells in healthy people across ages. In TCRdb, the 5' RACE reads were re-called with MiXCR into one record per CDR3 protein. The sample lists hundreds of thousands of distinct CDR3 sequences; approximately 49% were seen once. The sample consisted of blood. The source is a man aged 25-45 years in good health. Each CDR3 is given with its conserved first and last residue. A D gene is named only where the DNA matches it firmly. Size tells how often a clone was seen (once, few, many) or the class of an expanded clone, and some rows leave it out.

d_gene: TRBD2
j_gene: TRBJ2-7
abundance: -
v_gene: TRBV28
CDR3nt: TGTGCCAGCAGCCCTACTAGCGGGGGGCGCGAGCAGTACTTC
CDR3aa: CASSPTSGGREQYF

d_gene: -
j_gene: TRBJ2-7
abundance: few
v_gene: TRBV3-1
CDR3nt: TGTGCCAGCAGCCACAGGGGTGGCGAGCAGTACTTC
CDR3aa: CASSHRGGEQYF

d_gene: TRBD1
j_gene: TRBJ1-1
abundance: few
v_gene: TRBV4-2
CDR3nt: TGTGCCAGCAGCCAGCCGGGACAGAGGACTGAAGCTTTCTTT
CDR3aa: CASSQPGQRTEAFF

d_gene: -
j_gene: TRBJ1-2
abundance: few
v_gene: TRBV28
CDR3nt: TGTGCCAGCAGTTCTCTGAGGGGGGACTATGGCTACACCTTC
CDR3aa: CASSSLRGDYGYTF

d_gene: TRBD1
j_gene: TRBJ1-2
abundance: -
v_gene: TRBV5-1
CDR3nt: TGCGCCAGCAGCTTGGAGCCCTCGACAGGGGGGTATGGCTACACCTTC
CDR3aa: CASSLEPSTGGYGYTF

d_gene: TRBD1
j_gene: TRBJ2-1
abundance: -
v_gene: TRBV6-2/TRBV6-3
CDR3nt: TGTGCCAGCAGTGACTCCAGGGGGTCCTCCTACAATGAGCAGTTCTTC
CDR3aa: CASSDSRGSSYNEQFF

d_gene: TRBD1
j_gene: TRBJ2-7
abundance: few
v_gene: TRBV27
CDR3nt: TGTGCCAGCAGTTCACTAGACCCCGGGACAGGGTGGTCCTCCTACGAGCAGTACTTC
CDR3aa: CASSSLDPGTGWSSYEQYF

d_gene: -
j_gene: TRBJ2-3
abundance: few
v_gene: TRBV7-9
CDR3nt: TGTGCCAGCAGCTTAGGCAGTCTGAGCACAGATACGCAGTATTTT
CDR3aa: CASSLGSLSTDTQYF

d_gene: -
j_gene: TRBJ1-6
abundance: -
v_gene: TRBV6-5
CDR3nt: TGTGCCAGCAGTTACTCCCGGCAGGGCAGGAATTCACCCCTCCACTTT
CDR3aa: CASSYSRQGRNSPLHF

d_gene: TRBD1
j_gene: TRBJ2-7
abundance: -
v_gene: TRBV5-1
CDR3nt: TGCGCCAGCAGCGTTGGGACAGGCTCCCACGAGCAGTACTTC
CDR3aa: CASSVGTGSHEQYF

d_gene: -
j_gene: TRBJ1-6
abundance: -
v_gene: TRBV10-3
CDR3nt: TGTGCCATCAGTCGGACGGAGACTTCACCCCTCCACTTT
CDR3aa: CAISRTETSPLHF

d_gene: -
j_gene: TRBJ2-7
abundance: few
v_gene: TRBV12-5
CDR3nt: TGTGCTAGTGCCTACGACCTGGAATACGAGCAGTACTTC
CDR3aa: CASAYDLEYEQYF

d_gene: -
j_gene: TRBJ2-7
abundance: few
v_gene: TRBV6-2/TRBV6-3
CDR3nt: TGTGCCAGCATCTCACCCTTCTTGGGGTCTACGGAGCAGTACTTC
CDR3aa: CASISPFLGSTEQYF

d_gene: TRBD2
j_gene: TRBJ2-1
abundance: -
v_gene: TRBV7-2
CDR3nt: TGTGCCAGCAGCACGAGTGGGGTTAGCGGGGATGAGCAGTTCTTC
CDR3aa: CASSTSGVSGDEQFF

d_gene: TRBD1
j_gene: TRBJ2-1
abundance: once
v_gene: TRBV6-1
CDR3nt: TGTGCCAGCAGTGAAGCCCCAGGGGGTCGTGACAATGAGCAGTTCTTC
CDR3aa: CASSEAPGGRDNEQFF

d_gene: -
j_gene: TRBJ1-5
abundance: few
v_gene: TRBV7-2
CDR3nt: TGTGCCAGCAGCTTAGGAGGCACCCCGCCCCAGCATTTT
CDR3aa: CASSLGGTPPQHF